This T cell receptor beta chain was profiled in a study of blood T cell repertoires in COVID-19. Study details: The samples span acute and convalescent COVID-19 from the United States, Italy and Spain.

Only in-frame clones appear in the TCRdb table, and some are missing; sequencing was by immunoSEQ multiplex PCR. The table has 200,000 to 250,000 clones, approximately 85% seen once. The sequence was obtained from a woman in her forties or fifties with active or convalescent COVID-19. Sequencing used peripheral blood.

CDR3: CAWRADREVDTQYF. The CDR3 DNA is TGTGCCTGGAGGGCGGACAGGGAAGTGGATACGCAGTATTTT. The chain couples TRBV30 to TRBJ2-3; TRBD1 matches at 8 bases. The CDR3 contains 14 residues. Germline V gene data show CDR1 as GTSNPN and CDR2 as SVGIG (reference sequence). Trimming cost V 3 bases and J 6 bases; bases outside gene matches: 8.